This T cell receptor (beta chain) was profiled in a study of shared clonotypes between healthy human individuals (dated by TCRdb to the early 2020s). In the study overall: The cohort included three men and two women between 18 and 49 years of age. Each donor's leukapheresis produced roughly between about 0.8 and 8.9 billion PBMCs. The study deeply sequenced blood TCR repertoires of about 5 healthy adults to estimate repertoire size and the extent of clonotype sharing between individuals. Different laboratories and diverse techniques were used to prepare libraries and sequence TCR repertoires, to increase sequencing depth and limit assay-specific biases. The study at large found these results: Based on pairwise subsampling, the degree of clonotype sharing among donors was expected to be affected by sequencing depth. Because the study included only a small number of donors, the genetic and exposure-history diversity represented was limited. Sampling was limited to blood, and TCR repertoires in tissue likely differ from TCR repertoires in blood.

V is cut back by 9 bases and J by 8 bases, with 6 bases in the junction unmatched. The CDR3 holds 14 amino acids from the cysteine to the phenylalanine. Of the read, only the CDR3 DNA is kept; its 42 bases are in frame from base 1. The germline V gene (reference sequence) yields MNHEY for CDR1 and SMNVEV for CDR2. With regard to this clone: Its antigen target is currently unknown. There are no base qualities to consult, and no much larger clone falls within one base.

Donors were healthy HIV-negative adults with no recently reported acute infections or vaccinations. Only Caucasian adults living in Nashville, Tennessee, USA were represented among the donors. For unsorted samples, 90 million to 95 million PBMCs were counted, and genomic DNA was extracted using the QIAamp DNA Blood Mini kit. Blood was collected by leukapheresis, and PBMCs were isolated by Ficoll-Histopaque density gradient centrifugation and then cryopreserved in liquid nitrogen vapor phase. Using the deep immunoSEQ assay, multiplex PCR amplified TCR CDR3 regions from genomic DNA. Extracted genomic DNA from each cell subset was spread evenly across all wells of several immunoSEQ 96-well plates, with each plate serving as a replicate. For unsorted PBMC, each replicate PCR was loaded with approximately 0.3 ug genomic DNA, equivalent to tens of thousands of T cell genomes. Unsorted PBMC genomic DNA was sequenced across ten immunoSEQ deep assay plates. Purified libraries were quantified with a Qubit 3.0 fluorometer, sized on a Bioanalyzer 2100, and re-quantified with the KAPA Library Quantification kit. A separate single-read 150-cycle Illumina NextSeq 550 flow cell was used to sequence each immunoSEQ 96-well plate. The study's own analysis went as follows. Because the immunoSEQ output included only junctional sequences and no quality scores, the filtering could not be the same as the filtering used for full-length reads. To assign V/J genes and CDR3, sequences were annotated using PyIR, a Python wrapper for IgBLAST v1.9, with IMGT germline references. Reads with weak V/J assignments (E-value above 1e-6), missing CDR3, stop codons, out-of-frame junctions, or ambiguous translated residues were removed. V3J clonotypes were defined as sequences sharing an identical inferred V gene, J gene, and CDR3 amino acid sequence. To compute the percentage overlap between repertoires, the number of shared unique clonotypes was divided by the size of the smaller repertoire. Richness of each repertoire was evaluated using RTK rarefaction, the Chao1 estimator, and Recon v2.1 estimates of unobserved clonotypes. TCRdb mirrors the immuneACCESS table, restricted to in-frame sequences. Some clones are absent from its copies; in checked studies, under half trace to an unresolved V gene, and the reason for the others is unknown. D and trimming come from the DNA, and the V and J calls and clone size come from that table. The sample records approximately 500,000 clones, around 80% of which are singletons. Around 12% of the sample goes to the ten largest clones.

Sequencing used PBMCs. The sequence was obtained from a middle-aged woman in good health. Some clones in this sample may be carry-over from other donors' samples. The chain was built from TRBV27 and TRBJ2-1, with 14 bases matching TRBD2. The nucleotide sequence reads as follows: TGTGCCAGTCGACTAGCGGGAGGGTGGGATGAGCAGTTCTTC. This translates into CASRLAGGWDEQFF.